The rows below give T cell receptor beta chains drawn from one sample of a study. TCRdb called the RT-PCR reads again in MiXCR, with one record for every CDR3 protein. The sample holds almost 700,000 distinct CDR3 sequences; approximately 15% are singletons and the top ten take 3.6%. The sample was memory CD4+ T cells from blood. Receptor source: a female donor in good health, serving as a healthy control. The CDR3 runs from the conserved cysteine through the conserved F or W. Fields, in order: V gene, CDR3 protein.

V: TRBV15
CDR3: CATSYSTDTQYF

V: TRBV20-1
CDR3: CSAISGGSGNEQFF

V: TRBV5-1
CDR3: CASSSGQGRELGQFF

V: TRBV10-3
CDR3: CAISPEGRPSYNEQFF

V: TRBV27
CDR3: CASSFWTGEGNSPLHF

V: TRBV6-5
CDR3: CASSTGRNGYTF

V: TRBV5-4
CDR3: CASSFGGTRYTEAFF

V: TRBV12-3/TRBV12-4
CDR3: CAGGTGPSPSTDTQYF

V: TRBV9
CDR3: CASSGGLYGYTF

V: TRBV20-1
CDR3: CSAGPGLAVYEQFF

V: TRBV19
CDR3: CASSRVGGRDQPQHF

V: TRBV7-6
CDR3: CASSLRVRALWDEQFF

V: TRBV12-3/TRBV12-4
CDR3: CASSSLALDNEQFF

V: TRBV20-1
CDR3: CSARDVGRGNYGYTF

V: TRBV29-1
CDR3: CSAAGQAAYEQYF

V: TRBV7-3
CDR3: CASSPSRDTVQFF

V: TRBV9
CDR3: CASSVREGVSTDTQYF

V: TRBV5-1
CDR3: CASTDSQETQYF

V: TRBV5-1
CDR3: CASSKGLAGGKTGELFF

V: TRBV20-1
CDR3: CSAPSRGLAGGRYNEQFF

V: TRBV5-1
CDR3: CASSLAQGAGYEQYF

V: TRBV9
CDR3: CASSAVIGAGNTIYF

V: TRBV7-9
CDR3: CASSLAQGGAVEKLFF

V: TRBV20-1
CDR3: CSATGYNYGYTF

V: TRBV7-2
CDR3: CASSQRDRGPGYTF

V: TRBV7-2
CDR3: CASSRTSGRIRNIQYF

V: TRBV6-5
CDR3: CASRTGQHYEQYF

V: TRBV6-1
CDR3: CASSEEAAAPYGYTF

V: TRBV29-1
CDR3: CSVLSEVNTEAFF

V: TRBV20-1
CDR3: CSASNGRDEKLFF

V: TRBV10-3
CDR3: CAIKGDTEAFF

V: TRBV2
CDR3: CASSETGLGKLFF

V: TRBV20-1
CDR3: CSARDSRTDTQYF

V: TRBV30
CDR3: CAWSPGLPYNEQFF

V: TRBV20-1
CDR3: CSAPRTSGNRQYF

V: TRBV20-1
CDR3: CSFWDGAKNIQYF

V: TRBV5-8
CDR3: CASTLIRVTDTQYF

V: TRBV28
CDR3: CASSSPGETFSYEQYF

V: TRBV6-1
CDR3: CASRSTGTGVNYGYTF

V: TRBV12-3/TRBV12-4
CDR3: CASTSGADNEQFF

V: TRBV15
CDR3: CATSRDRVPPLYF

V: TRBV20-1
CDR3: CSAAGNKETQYF

V: TRBV14
CDR3: CASSQVGGDRGRRKNF

V: TRBV4-3
CDR3: CASSQQQGQPQHF

V: TRBV5-1
CDR3: CASSLLAAGGLFDTGELFF

V: TRBV6-6
CDR3: CASRSGHPETQYF

V: TRBV30
CDR3: CAWAAGQGWNGYTF